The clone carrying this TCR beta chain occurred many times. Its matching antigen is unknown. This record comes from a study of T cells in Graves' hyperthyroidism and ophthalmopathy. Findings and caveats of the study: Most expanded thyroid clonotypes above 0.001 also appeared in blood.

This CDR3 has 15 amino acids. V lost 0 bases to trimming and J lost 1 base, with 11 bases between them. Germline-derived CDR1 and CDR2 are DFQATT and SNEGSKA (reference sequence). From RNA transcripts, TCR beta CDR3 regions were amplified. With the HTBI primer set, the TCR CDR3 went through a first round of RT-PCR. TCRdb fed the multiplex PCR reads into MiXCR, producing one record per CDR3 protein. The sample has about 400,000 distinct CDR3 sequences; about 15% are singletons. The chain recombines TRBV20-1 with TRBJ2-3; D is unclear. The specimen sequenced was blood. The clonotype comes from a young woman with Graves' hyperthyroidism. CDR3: CSARDFTSGTDTQYF. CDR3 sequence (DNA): TGCAGTGCTAGAGATTTTACGAGCGGCACAGATACGCAGTATTTT.